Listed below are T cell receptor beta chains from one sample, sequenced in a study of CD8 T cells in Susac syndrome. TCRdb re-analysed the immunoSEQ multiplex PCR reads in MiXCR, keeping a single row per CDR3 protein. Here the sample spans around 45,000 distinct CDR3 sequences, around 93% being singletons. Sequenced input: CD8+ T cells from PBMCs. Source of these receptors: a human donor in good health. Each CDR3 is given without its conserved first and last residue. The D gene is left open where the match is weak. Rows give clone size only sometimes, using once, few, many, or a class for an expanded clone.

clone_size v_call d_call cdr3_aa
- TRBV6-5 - ASRPHNSYEQY
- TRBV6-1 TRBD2 ASTRTSGSTDTQY
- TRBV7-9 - ASSPQRPGDEQF
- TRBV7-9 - ASSFWGDSGANVLT
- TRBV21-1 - ASSKAGFGEQY
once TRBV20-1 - SARDHEGTGELF
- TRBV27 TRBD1 ASWTGAYEQY
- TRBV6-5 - ASSYSRGGESEQY
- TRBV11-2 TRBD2 ASSSDPLAGGQPGANVLT
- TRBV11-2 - ASSPTGGQTYTGELF
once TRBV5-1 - ASSLNPGAPNYGYT
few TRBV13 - ASSFGEDEQY
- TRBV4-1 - ASSQPTTSYEQY
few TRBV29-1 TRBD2 SVEGVDSGTYLGEQY
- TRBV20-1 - SAKFGEQY
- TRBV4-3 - ASSQDMRQLNTEAF
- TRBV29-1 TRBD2 SVWTSGRALADTQY